Listed here are 7 T cell receptor beta chains from one sample, sequenced in a study of CD8+CD57+ T cells in acquired aplastic anemia. The template used for profiling TCR beta VDJ and CDR3 was genomic DNA. From the reads, TCRdb called clonotypes with MiXCR, one entry per CDR3 protein. The table shows approximately 32,000 distinct CDR3 sequences, with under 80% occurring only once. Sample: sorted CD4+, CD8+, or CD8+CD57+ T cells (not recorded which) from PBMCs. Receptors were obtained from a human donor in good health, serving as a control.

The chain couples TRBV20-1 to TRBJ2-7; 10 positions agree with TRBD2. The germline V gene has CDR1 DFQATT and CDR2 SNEGSKA (reference sequence). CDR3 length: 14 amino acids. After removal of 5 bases from V and 2 bases from J, the junction contained 6 bases not matched to a gene. In DNA, the CDR3 is TGCAGTGCTGGGAGGACTAGCGGCCCCTACGAGCAGTACTTC. The encoded protein is CSAGRTSGPYEQYF.

This clonotype was recorded a few times. This chain uses TRBV7-2 with TRBJ2-3; D is unclear. The CDR3 spans 13 residues. CDR1 and CDR2 (germline): SGHTA, FQGNSA. V was cut by 5 bases and J by 2 bases, with 8 bases left in between. CDR3 loop: CASSPSTTDTQYF. As DNA, the CDR3 is TGTGCCAGCAGCCCCTCCACCACAGATACGCAGTATTTT.

The chain carries TRBV11-1 and TRBJ2-1, with D perhaps being TRBD1 or TRBD2 (6 bases each). The CDR3 runs 13 residues. CDR1 is SGHAT and CDR2 is FQDESV in the germline V gene (reference sequence). Trimming cost V 5 bases and J 12 bases, with 17 bases left between them. The CDR3 sequence: CASSIVGGLGQFF. The CDR3 nucleotides are TGTGCCAGCAGCATAGTGGGGGGCCTCGGGCAGTTCTTC.

The chain's CDR3 is CSVGQASTDTQYF. CDR3 DNA: TGCAGCGTAGGACAGGCTAGCACAGATACGCAGTATTTT. The chain has TRBV29-1 and TRBJ2-3; 7 bases line up with TRBD1. V dropped 6 bases and J dropped 0; count of bases not matched to a gene: 3. In germline, CDR1 is SQVTM, CDR2 ANQGSEA. The CDR3 runs to 13 residues.

This clonotype appeared a single time. Given a much more abundant clone one base away, this may be a read error. The chain recombines TRBV5-3 with TRBJ2-5; TRBD1 might be the D (6 bases). TRBV5-3 has ORF status, its function being uncertain. V gave up 8 bases and J gave up 2 bases, with 16 bases separating them. This CDR3 spans 14 amino acids. This chain's CDR3 is CASRHLTGQETQYF. DNA for the CDR3: TGTGCCAGCAGGCATCTGACAGGACAAGAGACCCAGTACTTC.

This clonotype appeared once. The chain employs TRBV7-2 and TRBJ2-7; the D gene is possibly TRBD2 (5 bases). CDR1 SGHTA and CDR2 FQGNSA come from the germline V gene. The CDR3 has 13 amino acids. V was trimmed by 1 base and J by 7 bases, leaving 11 bases between them. The CDR3 nucleotides read TGTGCCAGCAGCTTAGGTAGAGGGCGTGAGCAGTACTTC. Residues: CASSLGRGREQYF.

V usage is TRBV10-3 and J usage is TRBJ2-4, with TRBD2 as a possible D gene (6 bases). This CDR3 contains 14 residues. CDR1 and CDR2 from the germline V gene are ENHRY and SYGVKD. Trimming stripped 6 bases from V and 13 bases from J, with 22 bases between. The CDR3 nucleotides read TGTGCCATCAGAAACCCAGTCCCGGGACTCCCACAGTACTTC. Translating it yields CAIRNPVPGLPQYF.